Sequencing of this T cell receptor beta chain was carried out in a study of T-cell memory formation after mild COVID-19. Trimming left V 5 bases short and J 4 bases short, with 18 bases between. Germline values: CDR1 SGHVS, CDR2 FQNEAQ. The CDR3 has 16 residues. This clonotype has ten or more counts. TCRdb itself ran the 5' RACE reads through MiXCR, one entry per CDR3 protein. The data show some 330,000 distinct CDR3 sequences, roughly 21% seen once. The chain links TRBV7-8 to TRBJ2-1; D possibly corresponds to TRBD2 (5 bases). Sequencing was carried out using PBMCs or a T cell subset sorted from them (not recorded which). This clonotype originated in an adult woman who had mild COVID-19 (a few samples of this study predate the infection). Cell type and time point are not known. CDR3 bases: TGTGCCAGCAGCCATAGCCCAGCCGGGATATACAATGAGCAGTTCTTC. Its protein product is CASSHSPAGIYNEQFF.